This T cell receptor beta chain was identified in a study of CD8+CD57+ T cells in acquired aplastic anemia. The wider study: DNA from sorted CD4+ and CD8+ cells averaged approximately 3.2 ug.

The CDR3 spans 15 residues. V dropped 1 base and J dropped 11; count of bases not matched to a gene: 9. CDR1 and CDR2 (germline): SGHDN, FVKESK. Patients picked for sequencing had shown CD8+CD57+ cell expansion detected by flow cytometry. Each patient had severe acquired aplastic anemia. Broader study findings: A set of some 28 CD8+ CDR3 sequences was shared between patients and controls, and these sequences appeared highly expressed in patients. Any difference that existed in CD8+ Simpson's diversity between patients and controls was not significant.

Both TCR beta VDJ combination and CDR3 sequence profiling were carried out. Genomic DNA was the template for this profiling. TCRdb fed the reads into MiXCR, producing one record per CDR3 protein. In the table there are roughly 250,000 distinct CDR3 sequences, around 45% of which are singletons. About this clonotype itself: Its specificity is unknown.

The source of this sequence is a human donor with aplastic anemia. The sequenced sample was sorted CD4+, CD8+, or CD8+CD57+ T cells (not recorded which) from PBMCs. The chain couples TRBV14 to TRBJ1-4; 8 bases are shared with TRBD1. The CDR3 nucleotides read TGTGCCAGCAGCCAAGCTTTGGGGACAGGAGAGAAACTGTTTTTT. The encoded protein is CASSQALGTGEKLFF.